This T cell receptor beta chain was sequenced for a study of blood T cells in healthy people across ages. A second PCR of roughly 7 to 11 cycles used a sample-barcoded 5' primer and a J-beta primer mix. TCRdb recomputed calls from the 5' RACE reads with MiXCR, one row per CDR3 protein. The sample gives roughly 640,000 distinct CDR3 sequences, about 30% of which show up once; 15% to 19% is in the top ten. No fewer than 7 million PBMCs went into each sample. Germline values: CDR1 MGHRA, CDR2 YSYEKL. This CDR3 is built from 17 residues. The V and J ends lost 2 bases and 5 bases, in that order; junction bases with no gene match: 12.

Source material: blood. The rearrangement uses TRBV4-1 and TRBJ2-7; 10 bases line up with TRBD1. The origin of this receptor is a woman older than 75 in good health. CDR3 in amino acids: CASSQLSTRDRGDEQYF. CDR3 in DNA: TGCGCCAGCAGCCAACTTTCAACACGGGACAGGGGCGACGAGCAGTACTTC.